These 13 T cell receptor beta chains were sequenced from one sample in a study of blood T cell repertoires in COVID-19 (dated by TCRdb to about 2020). The library was obtained by the immunoSEQ multiplex PCR assay. Sourced from immuneACCESS, this table was stored by TCRdb with only in-frame sequences that have V and J called. A share of the clones is absent; for the studies checked, an unresolved V gene accounts for under half, and the remainder has no known explanation. In all, the sample holds 60,000 to 65,000 clones, and 85% to 90% of those were seen once. The ten most abundant clones make up approximately 8.8% of the sample. The sample comprised peripheral blood. The receptor set was obtained from a human donor with active COVID-19. The donor label of this sample is uncertain.

The genes are TRBV28 and TRBJ2-2; D is undetermined. Trimming took 3 bases from V and 0 from J, leaving 5 bases between them. Germline V gene sequence: CDR1 MDHEN, CDR2 SYDVKM. The CDR3 is made up of 14 amino acids. DNA for the CDR3: TGTGCCAGCAGTTTCCCCACGAACACCGGGGAGCTGTTTTTT. Its translation: CASSFPTNTGELFF.

The chain uses TRBV4-1 and TRBJ2-3; a weak D match, TRBD2 (7 bases). Germline values: CDR1 MGHRA, CDR2 YSYEKL. This CDR3 has 18 amino acids. Trimming removed 3 bases at V and 2 bases at J, with 21 bases between. CDR3 amino acids: CASSHPPGRGRHTDTQYF. The CDR3 region has the DNA TGCGCCAGCAGCCACCCACCGGGGCGGGGGCGTCACACAGATACGCAGTATTTT.

V is TRBV7-2 and J is TRBJ1-4, with 8 nucleotides matching TRBD1. The V gene end was trimmed by 5 bases and the J gene end by 7 bases; junction bases not matched to a gene: 6. This CDR3 is 14 amino acids long. The germline gives CDR1 SGHTA, CDR2 FQGNSA. CDR3 DNA: TGTGCCAGCAGCCCCCGGACAGGGATTGAAAAACTGTTTTTT. As protein: CASSPRTGIEKLFF.

This sequence joins TRBV7-9 and TRBJ2-7, with D tentatively TRBD1 (6 bases). CDR3 length: 13 residues. CDR1 is SEHNR and CDR2 is FQNEAQ in the germline V gene (reference sequence). The V end was cut by 3 bases, the J end by 1 base, with 7 bases between. This CDR3 is CASSFQGSYEQYF. The CDR3 region has the DNA TGTGCCAGCAGCTTTCAGGGGTCCTACGAGCAGTACTTC.

V gene TRBV21-1 combines with J gene TRBJ1-5; the table names TRBD1, a call not compared with the DNA. TRBV21-1 is a pseudogene segment. This CDR3 has 18 amino acids. CDR3 loop: CASSNRSPKQGARGPQHF. CDR3 DNA sequence: TGTGCCAGCAGCAATCGATCGCCGAAACAGGGGGCCCGGGGGCCCCAGCATTTT.

The chain uses TRBV11-2 and TRBJ1-6; 9 bases are a match to TRBD1. Per the germline V gene, CDR1 is SGHAT and CDR2 is FQNNGV. The CDR3 totals 16 residues. V was clipped by 4 bases and J by 7 bases; unmatched bases: 8. This CDR3 reads CASSWGQGLENSPLHF. The CDR3, as DNA: TGTGCCAGCAGCTGGGGACAGGGATTAGAAAATTCACCCCTCCACTTT.

The CDR3 DNA sequence: TGTGCCAGCAGCTTGGGGCCGGGACAGGGAAACACCATATATTTT. As protein: CASSLGPGQGNTIYF. The chain recombines TRBV7-8 with TRBJ1-3, with 7 bases matching TRBD1. The CDR3 spans 15 residues. V was clipped by 3 bases and J by 4 bases; unmatched bases: 6. Germline V gives CDR1 SGHVS, CDR2 FQNEAQ.

The chain recombines TRBV7-6 with TRBJ2-7; 8 bases fit TRBD1. Germline lookup yields CDR1 SGHVS and CDR2 FNYEAQ. With 0 bases clipped from V and 5 bases from J, the junction kept 6 bases outside the gene matches. The CDR3 runs 15 residues. The CDR3 spells CASSLAAGTGNEQYF. CDR3 sequence (DNA): TGTGCCAGCAGCTTAGCGGCAGGGACAGGCAACGAGCAGTACTTC.

The genes are TRBV19 and TRBJ2-1; TRBD2 agrees at 12 bases. Germline lookup yields CDR1 LNHDA and CDR2 SQIVND (reference sequence). The CDR3 loop spans 17 amino acids. The J segment lost 1 base and the V segment lost 4 bases, leaving 5 bases of the junction unmatched. CDR3 residues: CASSNGLAGISYNEQFF. DNA of the CDR3: TGTGCCAGTAGTAACGGACTAGCGGGGATTTCCTACAATGAGCAGTTCTTC.

This chain connects TRBV2 to TRBJ2-5; 7 bases are shared with TRBD2. From germline, CDR1 is SNHLY and CDR2 FYNNEI. CDR3 length: 13 amino acids. Unmatched junction bases numbered 9, after V lost 8 bases and J lost 6 bases. In nucleotides, the CDR3 is TGTGCCAGCGTGGGCGGGAGCGGGAAGACCCAGTACTTC. Its translation is CASVGGSGKTQYF.

The chain links TRBV4-1 to TRBJ2-3; TRBD1 matches 7 bases. Germline V gene data show CDR1 as MGHRA and CDR2 as YSYEKL. The CDR3 runs to 17 residues. V dropped 0 bases and J dropped 6; count of bases not matched to a gene: 12. The CDR3 here is CASSQEPGQAVSDTQYF. The DNA of the CDR3 is TGCGCCAGCAGCCAAGAACCCGGACAGGCGGTTTCGGATACGCAGTATTTT.

This CDR3 is CASSSVRRNTEAFF. In DNA, the CDR3 is TGTGCCAGCAGTTCCGTTAGGAGGAACACTGAAGCTTTCTTT. This chain links TRBV6-2 or TRBV6-3 with TRBJ1-1; D is unclear. This CDR3 spans 14 amino acids. V gave up 4 bases and J gave up 1 base, with 10 bases separating them. Per germline, CDR1 MNHEY and CDR2 SVGEGT.

This chain links TRBV3-1 (or the pseudogene TRBV3-2) with TRBJ1-1; 7 bases line up with TRBD1. J lost 4 bases, V lost 4 bases, and 3 bases had no gene match. The CDR3 sequence is 13 residues long. The germline V gene encodes CDR1 LGHDT and CDR2 YNNKEL (reference sequence). The CDR3 here is CASSLDRATEAFF. CDR3 sequence (DNA): TGTGCCAGCAGCCTTGACAGGGCCACTGAAGCTTTCTTT.